The clone carrying this T cell receptor beta chain was recorded at least ten times. Germline V gives CDR1 SGHRS, CDR2 YFSETQ. With 3 bases clipped from V and 7 bases from J, the junction kept 5 bases outside the gene matches. The CDR3 covers 15 residues. These data come from a study of spatial heterogeneity in lung cancer. In the library, each TCR cDNA molecule bore its own unique molecular identifier. TCRdb called the 5' RACE reads again in MiXCR, with one record for every CDR3 protein. The table lists fewer than 5,500 distinct CDR3 sequences, roughly 3.9% of them singletons. The time point denotes: sample taken at primary tumor resection.

The chain carries TRBV5-1 and TRBJ2-3, with 13 bases matching TRBD2. Here the sequenced sample was normal lung tissue next to the tumor, taken at surgery. The TCR comes from a male donor with early-stage non-small cell lung cancer. The chain's CDR3 is CASSSGLAGVNTQYF. CDR3 coding DNA: TGCGCCAGCAGCTCCGGACTAGCGGGGGTAAATACGCAGTATTTT.